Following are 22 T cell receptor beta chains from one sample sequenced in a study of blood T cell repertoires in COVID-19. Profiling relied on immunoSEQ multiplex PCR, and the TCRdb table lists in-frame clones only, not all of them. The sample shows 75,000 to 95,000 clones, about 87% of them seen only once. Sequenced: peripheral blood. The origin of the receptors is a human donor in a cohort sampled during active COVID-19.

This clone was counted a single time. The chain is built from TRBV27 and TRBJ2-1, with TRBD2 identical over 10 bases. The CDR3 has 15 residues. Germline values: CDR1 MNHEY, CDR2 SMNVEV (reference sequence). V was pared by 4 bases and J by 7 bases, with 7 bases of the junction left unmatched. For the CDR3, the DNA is TGTGCCAGCAGTTCTCCGGGACTAGCGAGAAATGAGCAGTTCTTC. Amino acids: CASSSPGLARNEQFF.

CDR3 coding DNA: TGTGCCAGCAGTCTGGCCGCCGCGGGGGGCGAGCAGTACTTC. The encoded protein is CASSLAAAGGEQYF. The gene calls are TRBV6-2 or TRBV6-3 and TRBJ2-7; 8 bases line up with TRBD2. Per the germline V gene, CDR1 is MNHEY and CDR2 is SVGEGT. The CDR3 totals 14 residues. The junction had 9 bases not matched to a gene; V was cut back by 5 bases and J by 6 bases.

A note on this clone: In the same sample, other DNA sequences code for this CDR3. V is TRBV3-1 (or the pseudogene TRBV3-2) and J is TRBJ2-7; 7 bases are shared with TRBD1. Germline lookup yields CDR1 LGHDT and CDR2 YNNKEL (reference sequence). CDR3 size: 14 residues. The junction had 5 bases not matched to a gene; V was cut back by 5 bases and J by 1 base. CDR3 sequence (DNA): TGTGCCAGCAGCGCGAGACAGGGTTCCTACGAGCAGTACTTC. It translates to CASSARQGSYEQYF.

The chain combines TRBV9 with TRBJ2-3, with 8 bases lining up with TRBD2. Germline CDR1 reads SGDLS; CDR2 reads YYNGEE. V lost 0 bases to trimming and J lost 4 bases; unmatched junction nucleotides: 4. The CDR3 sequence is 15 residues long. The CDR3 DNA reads TGTGCCAGCAGCGTAGCGGGAGGGCGGGCAGATACGCAGTATTTT. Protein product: CASSVAGGRADTQYF.

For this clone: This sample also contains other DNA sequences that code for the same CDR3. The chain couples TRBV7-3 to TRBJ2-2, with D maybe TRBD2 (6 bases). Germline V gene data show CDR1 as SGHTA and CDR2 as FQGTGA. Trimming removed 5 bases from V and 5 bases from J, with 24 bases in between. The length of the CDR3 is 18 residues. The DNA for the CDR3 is TGTGCCAGCAGCCCGCTTGCGGCGGGAAAGGGGCGGACCGGGGAGCTGTTTTTT. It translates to CASSPLAAGKGRTGELFF.

This CDR3 reads CASMRGSSYEQYF. CDR3 coding DNA: TGTGCCAGCATGCGGGGTTCCTCCTACGAGCAGTACTTC. This chain connects TRBV28 to TRBJ2-7; D possibly corresponds to TRBD2 (6 bases). The V end was cut by 7 bases, the J end by 0 bases, with 10 bases between. Germline CDR1 reads MDHEN; CDR2 reads SYDVKM. The CDR3 is made up of 13 amino acids.

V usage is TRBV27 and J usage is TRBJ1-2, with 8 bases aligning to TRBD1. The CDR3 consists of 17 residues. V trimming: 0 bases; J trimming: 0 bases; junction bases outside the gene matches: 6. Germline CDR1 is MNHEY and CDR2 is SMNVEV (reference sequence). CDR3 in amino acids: CASSLSDRVGANYGYTF. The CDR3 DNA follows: TGTGCCAGCAGTTTATCGGACAGGGTTGGAGCTAACTATGGCTACACCTTC.

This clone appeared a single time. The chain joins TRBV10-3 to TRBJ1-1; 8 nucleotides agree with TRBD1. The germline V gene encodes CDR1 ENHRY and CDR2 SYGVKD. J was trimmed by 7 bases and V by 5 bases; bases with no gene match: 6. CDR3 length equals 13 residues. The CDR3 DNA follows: TGTGCCATCAGTCCGACAGGGGCTAGTGAAGCTTTCTTT. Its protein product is CAISPTGASEAFF.

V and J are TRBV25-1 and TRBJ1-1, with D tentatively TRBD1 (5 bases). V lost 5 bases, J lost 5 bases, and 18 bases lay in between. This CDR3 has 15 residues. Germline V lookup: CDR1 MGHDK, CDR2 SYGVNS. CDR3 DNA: TGTGCCAGCAGTCCTACCCTTGGGGGGGATACTGAAGCTTTCTTT. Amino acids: CASSPTLGGDTEAFF.

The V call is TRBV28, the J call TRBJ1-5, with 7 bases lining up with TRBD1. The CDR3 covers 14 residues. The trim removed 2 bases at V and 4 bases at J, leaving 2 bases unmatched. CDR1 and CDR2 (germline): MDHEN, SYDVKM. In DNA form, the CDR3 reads TGTGCCAGCAGTTTAGGACAGGCTAATCAGCCCCAGCATTTT. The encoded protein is CASSLGQANQPQHF.

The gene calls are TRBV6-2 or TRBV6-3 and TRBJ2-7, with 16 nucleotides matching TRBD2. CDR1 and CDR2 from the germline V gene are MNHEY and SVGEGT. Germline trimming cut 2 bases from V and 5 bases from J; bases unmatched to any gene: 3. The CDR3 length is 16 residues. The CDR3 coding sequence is TGTGCCAGCAGTTACGGGACTAGCGGGAGGGTAAACGAGCAGTACTTC. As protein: CASSYGTSGRVNEQYF.

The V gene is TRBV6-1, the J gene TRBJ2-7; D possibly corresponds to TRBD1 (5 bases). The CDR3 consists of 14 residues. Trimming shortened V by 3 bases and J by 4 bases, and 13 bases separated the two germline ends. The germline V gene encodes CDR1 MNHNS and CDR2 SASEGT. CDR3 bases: TGTGCCAGCAGTGACCAGGGCCGAATTTACGAGCAGTACTTC. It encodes CASSDQGRIYEQYF.

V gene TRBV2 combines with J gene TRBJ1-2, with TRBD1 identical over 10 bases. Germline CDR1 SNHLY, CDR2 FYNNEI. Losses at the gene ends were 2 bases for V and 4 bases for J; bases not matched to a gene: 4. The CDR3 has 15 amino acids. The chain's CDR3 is CASSEKGQGSYGYTF. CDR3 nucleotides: TGTGCCAGCAGTGAAAAGGGACAGGGGAGCTATGGCTACACCTTC.

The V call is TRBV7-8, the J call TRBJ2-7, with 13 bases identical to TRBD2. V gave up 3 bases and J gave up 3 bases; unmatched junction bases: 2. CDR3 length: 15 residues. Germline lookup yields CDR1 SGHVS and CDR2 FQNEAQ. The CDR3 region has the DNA TGTGCCAGCAGCTTCGGACTAGCGGGAGTCTACGAGCAGTACTTC. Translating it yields CASSFGLAGVYEQYF.

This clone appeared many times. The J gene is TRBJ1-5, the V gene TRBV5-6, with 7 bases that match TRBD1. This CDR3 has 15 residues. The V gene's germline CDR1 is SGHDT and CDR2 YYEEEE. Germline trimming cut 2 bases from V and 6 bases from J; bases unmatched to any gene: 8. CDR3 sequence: CASSLLGGRAQPQHF. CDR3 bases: TGTGCCAGCAGCTTACTAGGGGGCAGAGCTCAGCCCCAGCATTTT. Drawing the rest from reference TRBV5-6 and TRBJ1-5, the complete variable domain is DAGVTQSPTHLIKTRGQQVTLRCSPKSGHDTVSWYQQALGQGPQFIFQYYEEEERQRGNFPDRFSGHQFPNYSSELNVNALLLGDSALYLCASSLLGGRAQPQHFGDGTRLSIL.

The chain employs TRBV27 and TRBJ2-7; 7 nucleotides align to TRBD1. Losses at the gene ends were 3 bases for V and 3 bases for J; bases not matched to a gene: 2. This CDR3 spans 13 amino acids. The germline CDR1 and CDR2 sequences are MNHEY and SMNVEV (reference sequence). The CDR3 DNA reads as TGTGCCAGCAGTTTCCCAGGGGGCTACGAGCAGTACTTC. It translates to CASSFPGGYEQYF.

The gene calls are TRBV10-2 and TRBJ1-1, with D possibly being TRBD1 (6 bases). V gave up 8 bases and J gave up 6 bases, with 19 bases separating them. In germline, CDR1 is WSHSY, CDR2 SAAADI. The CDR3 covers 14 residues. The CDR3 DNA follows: TGCGCCAGCTCCCTAAATGGACAGAAGGCTGAAGCTTTCTTT. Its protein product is CASSLNGQKAEAFF.

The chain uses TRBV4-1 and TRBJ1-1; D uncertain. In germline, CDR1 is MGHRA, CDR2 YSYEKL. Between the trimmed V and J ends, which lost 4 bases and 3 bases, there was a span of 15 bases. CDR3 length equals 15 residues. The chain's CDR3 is CASSRGLFGDTEAFF. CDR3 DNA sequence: TGCGCCAGCAGCCGAGGATTGTTTGGCGACACTGAAGCTTTCTTT.

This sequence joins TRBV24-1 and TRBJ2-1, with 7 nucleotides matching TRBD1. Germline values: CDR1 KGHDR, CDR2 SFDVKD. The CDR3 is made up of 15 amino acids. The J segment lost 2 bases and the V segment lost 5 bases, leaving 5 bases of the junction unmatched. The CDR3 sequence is CATSAPGTAYNEQFF. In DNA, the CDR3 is TGTGCCACCAGTGCTCCCGGGACAGCCTACAATGAGCAGTTCTTC.

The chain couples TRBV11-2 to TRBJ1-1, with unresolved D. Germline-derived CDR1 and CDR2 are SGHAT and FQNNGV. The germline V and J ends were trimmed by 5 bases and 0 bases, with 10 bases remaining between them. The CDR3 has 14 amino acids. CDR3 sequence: CASSMRDVNTEAFF. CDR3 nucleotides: TGTGCCAGCAGCATGAGGGATGTGAACACTGAAGCTTTCTTT. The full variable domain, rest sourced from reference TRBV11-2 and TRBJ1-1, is EAGVAQSPRYKIIEKRQSVAFWCNPISGHATLYWYQQILGQGPKLLIQFQNNGVVDDSQLPKDRFSAERLKGVDSTLKIQPAKLEDSAVYLCASSMRDVNTEAFFGQGTRLTVV.

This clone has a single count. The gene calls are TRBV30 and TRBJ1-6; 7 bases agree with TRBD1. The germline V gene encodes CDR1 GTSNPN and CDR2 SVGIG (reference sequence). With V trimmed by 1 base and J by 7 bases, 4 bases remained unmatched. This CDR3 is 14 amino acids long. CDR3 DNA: TGTGCCTGGAGTGGTGGGACAGTAAATTCACCCCTCCACTTT. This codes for CAWSGGTVNSPLHF.

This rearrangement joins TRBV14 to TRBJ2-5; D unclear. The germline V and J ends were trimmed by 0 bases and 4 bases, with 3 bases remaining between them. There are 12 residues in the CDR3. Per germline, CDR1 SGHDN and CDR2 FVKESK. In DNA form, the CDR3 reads TGTGCCAGCAGCCAAGAGAGAGAGACCCAGTACTTC. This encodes CASSQERETQYF.